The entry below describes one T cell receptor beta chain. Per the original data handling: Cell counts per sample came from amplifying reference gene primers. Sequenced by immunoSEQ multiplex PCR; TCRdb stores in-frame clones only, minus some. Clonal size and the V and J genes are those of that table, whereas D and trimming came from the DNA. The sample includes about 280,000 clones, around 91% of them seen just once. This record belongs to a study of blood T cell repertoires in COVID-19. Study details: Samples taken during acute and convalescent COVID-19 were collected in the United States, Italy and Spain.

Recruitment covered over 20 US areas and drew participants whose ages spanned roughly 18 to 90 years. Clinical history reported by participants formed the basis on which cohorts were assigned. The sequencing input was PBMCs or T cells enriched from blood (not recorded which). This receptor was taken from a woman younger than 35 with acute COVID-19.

Written as DNA, the CDR3 is TGTGCCAGCAGTTCCCGGCCAGGGGGCAATCAGCCCCAGCATTTT. Protein sequence: CASSSRPGGNQPQHF. The chain employs TRBV27 and TRBJ1-5; perhaps TRBD1 as D (6 bases). V dropped 4 bases and J dropped 2 bases, with 12 bases sitting between them. The CDR3 extends over 15 amino acids. Looked up from germline, CDR1 is MNHEY and CDR2 is SMNVEV (reference sequence).